Listed here are 11 T cell receptor beta chains from one sample, sequenced in a study of OX40 agonist ivuxolimab in advanced cancers. Receptor amplification or capture employed the immunoSEQ multiplex PCR assay. TCRdb took this table from immuneACCESS and kept in-frame rearrangements with V and J called. Such tables lack part of the clones; where checked against another copy, unresolved V genes explain under half of the gap, and the rest is unexplained. The sample data list about 82,000 clones, and 75% to 90% of these were observed just once. Around 2.3% of the sample is held by the ten biggest clonotypes. The material sequenced was CD4+ or CD8+ T cells sorted from blood, taken in a trial of the OX40 agonist ivuxolimab. Receptor source: an adult with an advanced solid tumor such as melanoma, head and neck, liver or kidney cancer.

This chain uses TRBV5-5 with TRBJ1-2, with unresolved D. Trimming took 0 bases from V and 2 from J, leaving 8 bases between them. This CDR3 spans 14 amino acids. In germline, CDR1 is SGHKS, CDR2 YYEKEE (reference sequence). CDR3 bases: TGTGCCAGCAGCTTGGATCCAGGAAACTATGGCTACACCTTC. Its translation is CASSLDPGNYGYTF.

The chain's CDR3 is CASSQVPGTENTEAFF. CDR3 bases: TGCGCCAGCAGCCAGGTCCCCGGGACAGAGAACACTGAAGCTTTCTTT. The chain uses TRBV4-1 and TRBJ1-1; 7 nucleotides line up with TRBD1. The trim removed 3 bases at V and 1 base at J, leaving 8 bases unmatched. The CDR3 has 16 residues. Per the germline V gene, CDR1 is MGHRA and CDR2 is YSYEKL.

Remarks on this clone: The same CDR3 can be traced to other DNA sequences in this sample. V and J are TRBV5-4 and TRBJ2-7, with D unclear. Germline CDR1 is SGHNT and CDR2 is YYREEE (reference sequence). CDR3 length: 13 amino acids. Between the trimmed V and J ends, which lost 0 bases and 4 bases, there was a span of 8 bases. CDR3 coding DNA: TGTGCCAGCAGCTTGGATCCCGGATACGAGCAGTACTTC. Translated: CASSLDPGYEQYF.

The chain links TRBV7-9 to TRBJ1-3, with 7 bases that match TRBD1. The CDR3 totals 14 residues. CDR1 and CDR2 from the germline V gene are SEHNR and FQNEAQ (reference sequence). V was pared by 5 bases and J by 3 bases, with 4 bases of the junction left unmatched. This CDR3 is CASSVGTVGNTIYF. In nucleotides, the CDR3 is TGTGCCAGCAGCGTCGGGACAGTTGGAAACACCATATATTTT.

The chain is built from TRBV5-1 and TRBJ2-3; 7 bases are shared with TRBD1. The V segment lost 4 bases and the J segment 6 bases; nucleotides outside the gene matches: 2. CDR1 and CDR2 (germline): SGHRS, YFSETQ. This CDR3 contains 12 residues. The CDR3 coding sequence is TGCGCCAGCAGCCCGACAGGGGATACGCAGTATTTT. It codes for CASSPTGDTQYF.

This chain links TRBV29-1 with TRBJ2-1; no clear D. Between the trimmed V and J ends, which lost 0 bases and 7 bases, there was a span of 13 bases. Germline V gene lookup returns CDR1 SQVTM and CDR2 ANQGSEA. CDR3 size: 14 residues. CDR3 bases: TGCAGCGTTGAAGACCTCCTTATTTCAAATGAGCAGTTCTTC. The encoded protein is CSVEDLLISNEQFF.

V gene TRBV5-1 combines with J gene TRBJ2-7; TRBD2 matches 14 bases. With V trimmed by 4 bases and J by 4 bases, 7 bases remained unmatched. Germline V lookup: CDR1 SGHRS, CDR2 YFSETQ. The CDR3 sequence is 16 residues long. In nucleotides, the CDR3 is TGCGCCAGCAGCCCGAGGACTAGCGGGGGGTTATACGAGCAGTACTTC. Its protein product is CASSPRTSGGLYEQYF.

The chain employs TRBV7-2 and TRBJ2-7, with TRBD2 identical over 11 bases. There are 16 residues in the CDR3. V was pared by 5 bases and J by 0 bases, with 6 bases of the junction left unmatched. Germline CDR1 is SGHTA and CDR2 is FQGNSA. In DNA form, the CDR3 reads TGTGCCAGCAGCGCAGCTAGCGGGGGGACCTCCTACGAGCAGTACTTC. Translating gives CASSAASGGTSYEQYF.

V is TRBV6-5 and J is TRBJ1-6; D unresolved. With 6 bases removed from V and 10 bases from J, the gap between germline ends came to 19 bases. Germline V CDR1 and CDR2: MNHEY, SVGAGI. CDR3 length: 15 residues. The CDR3 region has the DNA TGTGCCAGCAGCCCTGACCGGGGTAGAGTCTCACCCCTCCACTTT. Amino acid sequence: CASSPDRGRVSPLHF.

This chain joins TRBV30 and TRBJ2-2, with D hard to call. CDR1 is GTSNPN and CDR2 is SVGIG in the germline V gene (reference sequence). V was shortened by 8 bases and J by 6 bases, with 7 bases between the two germline ends. The CDR3 has 10 amino acids. CDR3 DNA sequence: TGTGCCCGCTCCCCCGGGGAGCTGTTTTTT. Encoded protein: CARSPGELFF.

The J gene is TRBJ1-1, the V gene TRBV19, with TRBD1 identical over 8 bases. Unmatched junction bases numbered 3, after V lost 1 base and J lost 5 bases. From germline, CDR1 is LNHDA and CDR2 SQIVND (reference sequence). The CDR3 is 14 residues long. CDR3 bases: TGTGCCAGTAGTATAGTCCAGGGGGCGACTGAAGCTTTCTTT. As protein: CASSIVQGATEAFF.